Following are 5 T cell receptor beta chains from one sample sequenced in a study of blood T cells in healthy people across ages. Next came a second PCR, run for about 7 to 12 cycles, which used a sample-barcoded 5' primer along with a J-beta primer mix. TCRdb used MiXCR to reprocess the 5' RACE reads, holding one entry per CDR3 protein. The profile shows 750,000 or so distinct CDR3 sequences, around 25% of them singletons. These same records also appear under a second study, on T cells of mothers and their children.

The sample consisted of blood. The receptors derive from a boy between 10 and 17 years old in good health.

The chain joins TRBV20-1 to TRBJ2-7; no firm D call. Trimming stripped 3 bases from V and 3 bases from J, with 12 bases between. The CDR3 sequence is 13 residues long. Germline V gene data show CDR1 as DFQATT and CDR2 as SNEGSKA (reference sequence). The CDR3 sequence: CSARPLSVYEQYF. The CDR3 DNA sequence: TGCAGTGCTAGGCCTCTCTCCGTCTACGAGCAGTACTTC.

This clonotype has more than one count but fewer than ten. The rearrangement uses TRBV3-1 and TRBJ2-5; the D gene is possibly TRBD2 (6 bases). Per the germline V gene, CDR1 is LGHDT and CDR2 is YNNKEL (reference sequence). The CDR3 is made up of 16 amino acids. V lost 1 base and J lost 3, with 15 bases in between. CDR3 in amino acids: CASSQVSASDEETQYF. The CDR3 region has the DNA TGTGCCAGCAGCCAAGTTTCGGCTAGCGACGAAGAGACCCAGTACTTC.

This sequence joins TRBV12-3 or TRBV12-4 and TRBJ2-7; 9 positions agree with TRBD1. This CDR3 is built from 17 residues. The ends lost 4 bases at V and 0 bases at J; junction bases unmatched: 10. CDR3 amino acids: CASSYTRGTGSSYEQYF. For the CDR3, the DNA is TGTGCCAGCAGTTATACAAGGGGGACAGGGAGCTCCTACGAGCAGTACTTC.

This clonotype was found once. The gene calls are TRBV27 and TRBJ1-2; D not certain. Germline V gene data show CDR1 as MNHEY and CDR2 as SMNVEV (reference sequence). V lost 2 bases and J 6 bases, leaving 16 bases between the germline ends. CDR3 length: 15 residues. CDR3 DNA sequence: TGTGCCAGCAGTTTAGGAGTAGAGTTTGTACATGGCTACACCTTC. It encodes CASSLGVEFVHGYTF.

This clonotype was observed a handful of times. The chain is built from TRBV7-8 and TRBJ2-5; possibly TRBD2 for D (6 bases). This CDR3 comprises 14 residues. V lost 6 bases and J 1 base, leaving 12 bases between the germline ends. Germline V gives CDR1 SGHVS, CDR2 FQNEAQ. CDR3 in DNA: TGTGCCAGCAGAGACTGGGACTCCCAAGAGACCCAGTACTTC. The encoded protein is CASRDWDSQETQYF.